This T cell receptor beta chain originates from a study of PD-1 blockade in mismatch repair-deficient tumors. The wider study: Patients had about eleven mismatch repair-deficient cancer types and were previously treated and progressing.

The CDR3 is 17 amino acids. V lost 2 bases and J lost 2; bases outside the gene matches: 6. Germline-derived CDR1 and CDR2 are SGHTS and YDEGEE. The assay was immunoSEQ multiplex PCR, and TCRdb's table has in-frame clones only and misses some. The top ten hold about 6.3% of the sample, which has about 100,000 clones, 82% seen once. The gene calls are TRBV5-8 and TRBJ2-2, with 10 bases fitting TRBD2. The material was peripheral blood, obtained approximately 36 weeks after starting pembrolizumab. The origin of this receptor is an adult with mismatch repair-deficient cancer. Here the CDR3 reads CASSFPLAGDNTGELFF. The CDR3 DNA follows: TGTGCCAGCAGCTTTCCGCTAGCGGGGGATAACACCGGGGAGCTGTTTTTT.